A selection of T cell receptor beta chains follows, all from one sample in a study of CD8+ T cells in alopecia areata. TCRdb's copy holds only in-frame clones and misses some; the assay was immunoSEQ multiplex PCR. The data contain roughly 250,000 clones, 67% of them singletons. The specimen comprised CD4+ T cells sorted from blood, sampled at week 0. The receptors shown here come from a human donor with alopecia areata. CDR3s include the opening cysteine and the closing phenylalanine or tryptophan. The D gene is left open where the match is weak. Size tells how often a clone was seen (once, few, many) or the class of an expanded clone, and some rows leave it out.

TRBJ1-2 | TRBV5-4 | TRBD1 | few | 14 | TGTGCCAGCAGCTTGGTGGGACAGGGGGTTGGCTACACCTTC | CASSLVGQGVGYTF
TRBJ1-4 | TRBV30 | NA | NA | 14 | TGTGCCTGGACGGACTTTGCAACTAATGAAAAACTGTTTTTT | CAWTDFATNEKLFF
TRBJ2-2 | TRBV5-1 | NA | NA | 16 | TGCGCCAGCAGCTCCTCACCGGGCCCCCCTAACGGGGAGCTGTTTTTT | CASSSSPGPPNGELFF
TRBJ1-4 | TRBV30 | NA | NA | 12 | TGTGCCTGGAGGAGGGCGAGTGAAAAACTGTTTTTT | CAWRRASEKLFF
TRBJ2-7 | TRBV7-8 | NA | NA | 11 | TGTGCCAGCAGCCCAGTGAGGGAGCAGTACTTC | CASSPVREQYF
TRBJ2-7 | TRBV5-1 | TRBD1 | NA | 15 | TGCGCCAGCAGCAAAGGACAGGTTCCCTCCTACGAGCAGTACTTC | CASSKGQVPSYEQYF
TRBJ2-1 | TRBV29-1 | NA | NA | 12 | TGCAGCGTTGTGAGGGGAACCAATGAGCAGTTCTTC | CSVVRGTNEQFF
TRBJ1-6 | TRBV6-1 | NA | NA | 13 | TGTGCCAGCAGTGAACCAGGGAATTCACCCCTCCACTTT | CASSEPGNSPLHF
TRBJ2-1 | TRBV5-1 | TRBD2 | NA | 14 | TGCGCCAGCAGCCTGGGACTAGCGGGCAATGAGCAGTTCTTC | CASSLGLAGNEQFF
TRBJ2-3 | TRBV7-6 | NA | NA | 12 | TGTGCCAGCAGCCAAGCAGGAGATACGCAGTATTTT | CASSQAGDTQYF
TRBJ2-7 | TRBV6-5 | NA | NA | 15 | TGTGCCAGCAGCCCCCCCAGGGCCCGATCCTACGAGCAGTACTTC | CASSPPRARSYEQYF
TRBJ2-5 | TRBV10-3 | NA | NA | 15 | TGTGCCATCAGTGAGTCCGGAGGGACGGAAGAGACCCAGTACTTC | CAISESGGTEETQYF
TRBJ1-2 | TRBV15 | NA | NA | 11 | TGTGCCGTCCATCTTAACTATGGCTACACCTTC | CAVHLNYGYTF
TRBJ2-5 | TRBV30 | NA | NA | 15 | TGTGCCTGGAGTTTTGTTCAGGGCCCAGGGGAGACCCAGTACTTC | CAWSFVQGPGETQYF
TRBJ2-5 | TRBV7-2 | NA | few | 13 | TGTGCCAGCAGCTTAGTTAAGGGGGAGACCCAGTACTTC | CASSLVKGETQYF
TRBJ1-2 | TRBV9 | NA | NA | 14 | TGTGCCAGCAGCGTAGATCCCACGCCTGATGGCTACACCTTC | CASSVDPTPDGYTF
TRBJ1-1 | TRBV5-1 | TRBD1 | NA | 15 | TGCGCCAGCAGCTTGCAGGGACAGGGCGACACTGAAGCTTTCTTT | CASSLQGQGDTEAFF
TRBJ1-5 | TRBV29-1 | NA | few | 12 | TGCAGCGTTGGGGCCCTCAATCAGCCCCAGCATTTT | CSVGALNQPQHF
TRBJ2-7 | TRBV11-2 | NA | NA | 14 | TGTGCCAGCAGCTTATCCCCCTGGGATCGCGAGCAGTACTTC | CASSLSPWDREQYF
TRBJ1-4 | TRBV2 | NA | NA | 15 | TGTGCCAGCAGCCAAGACAGAGCAACTAATGAAAAACTGTTTTTT | CASSQDRATNEKLFF
TRBJ1-2 | TRBV7-3 | NA | NA | 12 | TGTGCCAGCAGCCCCCCCCTTGAGACAGAGGTCTTC | CASSPPLETEVF
TRBJ1-4 | TRBV4-3 | NA | once | 12 | TGCGCCAGCAGCCAAAAAGGGGGACAACTGTTTTTT | CASSQKGGQLFF
TRBJ1-2 | TRBV4-2 | NA | NA | 14 | TGTGCCAGCAGCCAAGCCTTACAGCATCATGGCTACACCTTC | CASSQALQHHGYTF
TRBJ2-5 | TRBV30 | NA | NA | 14 | TGTGCCTGGAGCAAAAACAGGGTCCAAGAGACCCAGTACTTC | CAWSKNRVQETQYF
TRBJ2-7 | TRBV30 | TRBD1 | NA | 14 | TGTGCCTGGAGTGCCTGGGACAGGGGCTACGAGCAGTACTTC | CAWSAWDRGYEQYF
TRBJ2-5 | TRBV29-1 | NA | few | 13 | TGCAGCGTTAAAGACACATACCAAGAGACCCAGTACTTC | CSVKDTYQETQYF
TRBJ2-1 | TRBV19 | NA | once | 12 | TGTGCCATAAAAGATGCCTACAATGAGCAGTTCTTC | CAIKDAYNEQFF
TRBJ1-1 | TRBV29-1 | NA | NA | 15 | TGCAGCTCCGGGACAAGACGTACCATGAACACTGAAGCTTTCTTT | CSSGTRRTMNTEAFF
TRBJ2-7 | TRBV27 | NA | NA | 14 | TGTGCCGTCATGGCCTCACCGGGCTCCTACGAGCAGTACTTC | CAVMASPGSYEQYF
TRBJ2-1 | TRBV5-4 | TRBD1 | NA | 17 | TGTGCCTCCCGGAGAGGGGGCGCTTCTCCCACCCGCGATGAGCAGTTCTTC | CASRRGGASPTRDEQFF
TRBJ2-3 | TRBV29-1 | NA | NA | 11 | TGCAGCGTTGCCAAAACAGATACGCAGTATTTT | CSVAKTDTQYF
TRBJ1-2 | TRBV29-1 | TRBD1 | once | 15 | TGCAGCTCTACGGCCGCGACAGGGACTAACTATGGCTACACCTTC | CSSTAATGTNYGYTF
TRBJ2-7 | TRBV4-1 | TRBD1 | few | 16 | TGCGCCAGCAGCCGGGCCGGGACAGGGACCTCCTACGAGCAGTACTTC | CASSRAGTGTSYEQYF